This T cell receptor beta chain was captured in a study of cytomegalovirus exposure and HLA in healthy donors. Background on the study: Counted in an early data release were 75 million to 85 million unique TCRs from HLA-typed donors. Researchers found that more than 70% of just under 400 genotyped donors fell within the Caucasian-associated ancestry cluster.

The PCR had 60 Vbeta and 13 Jbeta primers. Generated by immunoSEQ multiplex PCR, the TCRdb table keeps only in-frame clones and is missing some. The ten top clones account for 3% to 3.5%, within a sample of tens of thousands of clones. Germline CDR1 is SGHDT and CDR2 is YYEEEE. Trimming removed 0 bases from V and 5 bases from J, with 14 bases in between. This CDR3 has 15 residues. The genes are TRBV5-6 and TRBJ1-1; no definite D call. The source is a woman aged 35 to 49 in good health and CMV-seropositive. Sample: PBMCs. CDR3 protein: CASSLGASGGTEAFF. DNA of the CDR3: TGTGCCAGCAGCTTGGGGGCCAGCGGAGGGACTGAAGCTTTCTTT.